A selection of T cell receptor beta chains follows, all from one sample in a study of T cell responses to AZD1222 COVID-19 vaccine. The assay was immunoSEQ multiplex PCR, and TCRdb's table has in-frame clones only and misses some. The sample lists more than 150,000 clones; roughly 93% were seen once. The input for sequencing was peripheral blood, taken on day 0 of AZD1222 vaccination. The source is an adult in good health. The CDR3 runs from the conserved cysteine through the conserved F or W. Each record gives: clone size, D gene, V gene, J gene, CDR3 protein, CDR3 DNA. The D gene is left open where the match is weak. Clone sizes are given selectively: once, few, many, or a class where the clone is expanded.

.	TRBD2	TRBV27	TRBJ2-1	CASSLLGLAGRNEQFF	TGTGCCAGCAGTTTACTTGGACTAGCGGGGCGGAATGAGCAGTTCTTC
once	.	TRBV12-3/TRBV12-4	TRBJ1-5	CASSPGVSQPQHF	TGTGCCAGCAGTCCAGGGGTGAGTCAGCCCCAGCATTTT
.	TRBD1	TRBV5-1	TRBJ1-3	CASSTGDRGRNTIYF	TGCGCCAGCAGCACGGGGGACAGGGGGCGAAACACCATATATTTT
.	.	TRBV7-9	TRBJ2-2	CASSIVGGNGELFF	TGTGCCAGCAGCATAGTTGGGGGAAACGGGGAGCTGTTTTTT
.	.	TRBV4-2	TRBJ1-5	CASSQTLGASQPQHF	TGTGCCAGCAGCCAAACCCTGGGGGCGAGTCAGCCCCAGCATTTT
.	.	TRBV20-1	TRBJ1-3	CSASTGSGNTIYF	TGCAGTGCTAGTACGGGCTCTGGAAACACCATATATTTT
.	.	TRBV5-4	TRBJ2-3	CASSLRGTDTQYF	TGTGCCAGCAGCTTGCGAGGGACAGATACGCAGTATTTT
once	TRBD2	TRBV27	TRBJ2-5	CASSFQDGRRETQYF	TGTGCCAGCAGTTTCCAAGACGGGAGGCGGGAGACCCAGTACTTC
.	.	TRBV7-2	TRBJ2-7	CASSFDSTYEQYF	TGTGCCAGCAGCTTTGACAGCACCTACGAGCAGTACTTC
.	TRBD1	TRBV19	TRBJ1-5	CASSIYRDRGNQPQHF	TGTGCCAGTAGTATATACCGGGACAGGGGCAATCAGCCCCAGCATTTT
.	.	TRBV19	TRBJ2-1	CASSIDGDEQFF	TGTGCCAGTAGTATAGATGGAGATGAGCAGTTCTTC
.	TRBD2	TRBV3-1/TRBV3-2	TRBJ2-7	CASSRWGGVDSYEQYF	TGTGCCAGCAGCCGATGGGGGGGGGTAGACTCCTACGAGCAGTACTTC
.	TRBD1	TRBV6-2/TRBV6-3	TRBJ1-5	CASSRTGNQPQHF	TGTGCCAGCAGCAGGACAGGAAATCAGCCCCAGCATTTT
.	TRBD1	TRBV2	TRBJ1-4	CASRAPGQGNEKLFF	TGTGCCAGCAGGGCGCCGGGACAGGGGAATGAAAAACTGTTTTTT
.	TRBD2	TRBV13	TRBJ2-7	CASSTTSGGPVNEQYF	TGTGCCAGCAGCACTACTAGCGGGGGGCCGGTTAACGAGCAGTACTTC
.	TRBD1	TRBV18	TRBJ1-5	CASSPGQALNQPQHF	TGTGCCAGCTCACCAGGACAGGCACTCAATCAGCCCCAGCATTTT
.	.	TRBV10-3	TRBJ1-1	CAISESGGRNTEAFF	TGTGCCATCAGTGAGTCGGGGGGCAGGAACACTGAAGCTTTCTTT
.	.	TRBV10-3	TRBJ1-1	CAISEGGWNTEAFF	TGTGCCATCAGTGAGGGCGGCTGGAACACTGAAGCTTTCTTT
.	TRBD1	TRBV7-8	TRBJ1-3	CASSPGGTGGNTIYF	TGTGCCAGCAGCCCAGGAGGGACAGGGGGAAACACCATATATTTT